Sequencing of this TCR beta chain was carried out in a study of blood T cells in healthy people across ages (dated by TCRdb to 2015 to 2017). Some background on the complete study: In model experiments, template switching captured roughly one uniquely barcoded TCR beta cDNA molecule for every two T cells. Age-related changes in TCR beta repertoire diversity were measured in the study by deep sequencing normalized with unique cDNA molecular identifiers. The study analyzed two additional independent replicas of 1 million unique cDNA reads from the same blood draw for two donors, one aged 18 to 30 and one aged 80 or older. To avoid experimental bias, donors of different ages were spread randomly across the sequencing lanes. The donors were split into four age groups: young (average about 15 years), middle-aged (roughly 39), aged (approximately 59) and long-lived (over 75).

The roughly 37 donors, aged roughly 6 to 90 years, were systemically healthy Caucasian individuals from Russia. Each donor gave ten milliliters of peripheral blood, collected into EDTA-treated Vacutainer tubes. Ficoll-Paque density-gradient centrifugation was used to isolate PBMCs, with at least 6 million per sample. Trizol reagent was used to extract total RNA from the PBMCs, yielding at least 5.5 micrograms per sample. For every donor, an aliquot of PBMCs went through flow cytometry to measure the percentages of naive CD45RAhigh/CD27high T cells. Comment on this clonotype: The clone's antigen remains unknown. No much larger clone is present one base from it, and per-base qualities are unavailable.

What the research found in general, with its limitations: As age increased, observed TCR beta diversity per million T cells dropped in a roughly linear way, and a significant reduction was already evident by age 40. Because the CMV infection status of the donors was unknown, age-related changes in expanded clonotypes may potentially have been confounded. The long-lived group showed more naive CD4+ T cells, fewer expanded clones and increased TCR diversity than the aged group, suggesting age selection. Estimates of total diversity based on one million sequenced T cells were considered lower bounds and underestimates. Because profiling used bulk unsorted PBMCs, naive and antigen-experienced compartments could not be compared conclusively. The percentage of naive T cells measured by flow cytometry correlated strongly with observed TCR beta diversity.

Measured from the cysteine to the phenylalanine, the CDR3 is 16 residues long. The only DNA kept is the CDR3, 48 bases in frame from the first base. CDR1 is given as SEHNR and CDR2 as FQNEAQ, both from the germline V gene (reference sequence). V is pruned by 3 bases and J by 1 base, leaving 5 bases of the junction without a gene match. Libraries came from 5' RACE. Reads for this sample came from an Illumina HiSeq 2500. A second PCR of roughly 7 to 11 cycles was performed with a sample-barcoded 5' primer and a J-beta primer mix. A unique molecular identifier was introduced onto each TCR beta cDNA molecule by a template-switch 5' adaptor carrying 12 random nucleotides. At least 2.5 million CDR3-containing paired-end reads were obtained from each sample. All of the RNA was converted into first-strand cDNA using the Mint cDNA synthesis kit, with a TRBC-specific oligonucleotide serving as the primer. After uracil-DNA glycosylase treatment, a first 18-cycle PCR used universal primers M1SS and BC2_uni_R on all cDNA. As for the authors' bioinformatics: For normalization, 1 million high-quality reads were randomly selected from each sample, with every read carrying a distinct molecular identifier. Instead of being binned into consensus sequences, reads with shared molecular identifiers were discarded. MiTCR, set to a Q25 quality threshold and the strictest error-elimination algorithm, was used for CDR3 identification, clonotype clustering and error correction. Lower-bound total TCR beta diversity was estimated with a nonparametric unseen species model using Euler transformation. In-frame beta chains were kept once TCRdb had trimmed the public reads at Q25 with fastp and called clones with MiXCR. Under each unique CDR3 protein, matching rows form one entry showing the most common genes and DNA. These V and J calls rely on TCRdb rather than the paper's analysis. The sample records around 750,000 distinct CDR3 sequences, about 48% of which are singletons. Jointly, the top ten make up 41% of the sample.

The sequence was collected from a man older than 75 in good health. The chain employs TRBV7-9 and TRBJ2-3, and TRBD2 aligns with 9 junction nucleotides. Material for sequencing was blood. The DNA sequence follows: TGTGCCAGCAGCTTTTTAGCGGGAGAGGGCACAGATACGCAGTATTTT. Its protein reads: CASSFLAGEGTDTQYF.